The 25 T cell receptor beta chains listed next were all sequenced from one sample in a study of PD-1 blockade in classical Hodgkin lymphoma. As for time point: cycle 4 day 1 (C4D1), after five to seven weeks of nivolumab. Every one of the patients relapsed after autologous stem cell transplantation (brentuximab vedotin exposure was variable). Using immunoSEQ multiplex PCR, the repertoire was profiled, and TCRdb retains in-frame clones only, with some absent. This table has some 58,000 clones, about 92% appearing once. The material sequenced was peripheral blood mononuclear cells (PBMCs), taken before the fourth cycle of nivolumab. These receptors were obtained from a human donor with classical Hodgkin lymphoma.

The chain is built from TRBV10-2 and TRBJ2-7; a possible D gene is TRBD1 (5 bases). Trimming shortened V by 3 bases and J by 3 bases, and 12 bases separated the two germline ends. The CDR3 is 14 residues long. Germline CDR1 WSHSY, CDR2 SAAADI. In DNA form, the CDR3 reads TGCGCCAGCAGTGACTCCTTCAGGGACTACGAGCAGTACTTC. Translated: CASSDSFRDYEQYF.

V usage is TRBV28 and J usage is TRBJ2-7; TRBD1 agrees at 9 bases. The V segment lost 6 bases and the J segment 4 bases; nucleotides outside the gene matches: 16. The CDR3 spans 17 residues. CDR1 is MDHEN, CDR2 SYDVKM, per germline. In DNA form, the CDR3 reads TGTGCCAGCAGACAACCAGGGGGTACAGGGGGCGGTTACGAGCAGTACTTC. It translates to CASRQPGGTGGGYEQYF.

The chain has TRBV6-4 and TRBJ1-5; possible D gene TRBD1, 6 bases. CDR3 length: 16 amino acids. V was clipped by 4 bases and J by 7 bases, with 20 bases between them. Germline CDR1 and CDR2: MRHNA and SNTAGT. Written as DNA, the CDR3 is TGTGCCAGCAGTGTCTGGAGGGGGAATGGGTACCAGCCCCAGCATTTT. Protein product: CASSVWRGNGYQPQHF.

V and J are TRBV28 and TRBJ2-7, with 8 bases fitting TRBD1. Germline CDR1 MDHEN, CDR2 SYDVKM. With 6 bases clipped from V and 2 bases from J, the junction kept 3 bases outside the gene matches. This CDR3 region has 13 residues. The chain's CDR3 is CASRVQGAYEQYF. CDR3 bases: TGTGCCAGCAGAGTACAGGGGGCCTACGAGCAGTACTTC. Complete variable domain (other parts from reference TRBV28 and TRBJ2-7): DVKVTQSSRYLVKRTGEKVFLECVQDMDHENMFWYRQDPGLGLRLIYFSYDVKMKEKGDIPEGYSVSREKKERFSLILESASTNQTSMYLCASRVQGAYEQYFGPGTRLTVT.

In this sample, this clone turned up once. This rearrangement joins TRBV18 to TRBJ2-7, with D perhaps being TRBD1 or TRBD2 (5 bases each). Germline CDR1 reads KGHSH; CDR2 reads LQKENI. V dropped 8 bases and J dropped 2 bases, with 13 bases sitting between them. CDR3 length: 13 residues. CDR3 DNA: TGTGCCAGCCGGGACCGGAGGACCTACGAGCAGTACTTC. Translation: CASRDRRTYEQYF.

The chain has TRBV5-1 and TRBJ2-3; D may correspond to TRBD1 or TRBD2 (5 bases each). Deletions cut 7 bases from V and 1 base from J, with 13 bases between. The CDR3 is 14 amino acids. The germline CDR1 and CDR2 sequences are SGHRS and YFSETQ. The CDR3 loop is CASGVPGRTDTQYF. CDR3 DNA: TGCGCCAGCGGCGTGCCGGGGCGCACAGATACGCAGTATTTT.

As DNA, the CDR3 is TGTGCCAGCAGCCGCGGGTCGTTCACAGATACGCAGTATTTT. Residues: CASSRGSFTDTQYF. The rearrangement links TRBV7-2 to TRBJ2-3, with D perhaps TRBD2 (5 bases). Trimming stripped 5 bases from V and 2 bases from J, with 11 bases between. Germline assignment: CDR1 SGHTA and CDR2 FQGNSA. The CDR3 consists of 14 residues.

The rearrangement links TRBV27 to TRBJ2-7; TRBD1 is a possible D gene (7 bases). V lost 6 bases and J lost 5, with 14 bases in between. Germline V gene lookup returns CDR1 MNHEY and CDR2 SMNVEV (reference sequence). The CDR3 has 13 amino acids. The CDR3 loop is CASRQQGRNEQYF. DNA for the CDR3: TGTGCCAGCAGGCAACAGGGGAGGAACGAGCAGTACTTC.

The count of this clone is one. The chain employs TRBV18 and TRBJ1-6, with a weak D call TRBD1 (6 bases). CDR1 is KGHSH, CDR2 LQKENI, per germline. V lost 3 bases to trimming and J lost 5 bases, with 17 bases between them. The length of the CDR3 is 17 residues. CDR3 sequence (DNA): TGTGCCAGCTCACCGTCTTGGGGGGGCGCCGATAATTCACCCCTCCACTTT. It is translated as CASSPSWGGADNSPLHF.

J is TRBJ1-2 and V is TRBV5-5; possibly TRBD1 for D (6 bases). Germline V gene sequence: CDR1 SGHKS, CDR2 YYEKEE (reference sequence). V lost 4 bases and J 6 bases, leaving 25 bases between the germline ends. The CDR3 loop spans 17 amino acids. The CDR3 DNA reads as TGTGCCAGCAGCCCCCCCCACGGGGGGCGATCTGGTCATGGCTACACCTTC. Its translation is CASSPPHGGRSGHGYTF.

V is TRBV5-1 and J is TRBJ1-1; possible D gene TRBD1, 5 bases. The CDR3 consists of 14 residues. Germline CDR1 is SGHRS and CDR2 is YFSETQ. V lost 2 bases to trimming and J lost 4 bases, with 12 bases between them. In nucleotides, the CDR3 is TGCGCCAGCAGCTTCAGGGTAACGGCCACTGAAGCTTTCTTT. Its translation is CASSFRVTATEAFF.

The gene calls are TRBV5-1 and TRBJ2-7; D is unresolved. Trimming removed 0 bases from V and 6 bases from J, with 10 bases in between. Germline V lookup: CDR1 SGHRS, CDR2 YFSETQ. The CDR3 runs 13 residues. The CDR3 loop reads CASSLDFTGEQYF. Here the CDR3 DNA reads TGCGCCAGCAGCTTGGATTTTACGGGCGAGCAGTACTTC.

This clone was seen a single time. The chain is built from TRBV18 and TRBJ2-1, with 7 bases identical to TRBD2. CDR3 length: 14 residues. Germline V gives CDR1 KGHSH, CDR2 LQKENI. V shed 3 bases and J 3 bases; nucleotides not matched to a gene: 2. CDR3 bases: TGTGCCAGCTCACCGGGACTACTCTACAATGAGCAGTTCTTC. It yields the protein CASSPGLLYNEQFF.

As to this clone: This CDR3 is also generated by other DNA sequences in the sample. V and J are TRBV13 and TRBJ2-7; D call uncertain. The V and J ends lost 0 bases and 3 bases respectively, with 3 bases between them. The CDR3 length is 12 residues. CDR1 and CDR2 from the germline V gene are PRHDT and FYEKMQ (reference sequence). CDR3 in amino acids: CASSLGSYEQYF. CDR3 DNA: TGTGCCAGCAGCTTAGGCAGCTACGAGCAGTACTTC.

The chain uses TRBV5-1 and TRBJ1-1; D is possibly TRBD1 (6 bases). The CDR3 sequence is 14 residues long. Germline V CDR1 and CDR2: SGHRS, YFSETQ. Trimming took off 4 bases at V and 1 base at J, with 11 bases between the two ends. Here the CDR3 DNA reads TGCGCCAGCAGCCGACAGGTTTCGAACACTGAAGCTTTCTTT. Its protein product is CASSRQVSNTEAFF.

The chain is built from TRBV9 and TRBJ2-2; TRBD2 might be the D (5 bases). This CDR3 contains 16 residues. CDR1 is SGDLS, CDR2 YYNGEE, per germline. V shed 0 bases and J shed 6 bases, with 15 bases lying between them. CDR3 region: CASSVEADQVAGELFF. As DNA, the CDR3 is TGTGCCAGCAGCGTAGAAGCGGACCAGGTGGCCGGGGAGCTGTTTTTT.

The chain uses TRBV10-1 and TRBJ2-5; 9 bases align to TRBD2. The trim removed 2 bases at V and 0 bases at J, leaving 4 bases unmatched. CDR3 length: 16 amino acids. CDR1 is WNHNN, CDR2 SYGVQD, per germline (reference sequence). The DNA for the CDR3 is TGCGCCAGCAGTGAGGAGGAGCGGGGGGACCAAGAGACCCAGTACTTC. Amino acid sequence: CASSEEERGDQETQYF.

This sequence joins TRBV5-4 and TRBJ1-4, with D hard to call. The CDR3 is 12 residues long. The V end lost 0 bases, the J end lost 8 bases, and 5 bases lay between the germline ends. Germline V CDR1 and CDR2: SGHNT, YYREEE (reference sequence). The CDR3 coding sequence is TGTGCCAGCAGCTTGGTGGGGGAAAAACTGTTTTTT. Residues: CASSLVGEKLFF.

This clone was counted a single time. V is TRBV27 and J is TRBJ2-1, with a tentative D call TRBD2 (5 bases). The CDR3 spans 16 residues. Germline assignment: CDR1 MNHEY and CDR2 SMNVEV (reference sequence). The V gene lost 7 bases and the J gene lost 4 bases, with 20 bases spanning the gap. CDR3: CASNRRLSGLYNEQFF. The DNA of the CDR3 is TGTGCCAGCAACCGTAGGCTAAGCGGATTATACAATGAGCAGTTCTTC.

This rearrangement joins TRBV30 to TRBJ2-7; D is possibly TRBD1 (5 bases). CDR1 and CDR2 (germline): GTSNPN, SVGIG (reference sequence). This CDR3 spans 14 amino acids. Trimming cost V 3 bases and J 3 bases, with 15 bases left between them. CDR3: CAWRAKGSYYEQYF. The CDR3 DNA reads TGTGCCTGGAGGGCGAAGGGGTCTTACTACGAGCAGTACTTC.

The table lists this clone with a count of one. CDR3 sequence: CASSLGAGGGTEAFF. The CDR3, as DNA: TGTGCCAGCAGCTTAGGTGCAGGGGGAGGTACTGAAGCTTTCTTT. V gene TRBV7-2 combines with J gene TRBJ1-1; the match to TRBD1 covers 7 bases. Trimming at V came to 1 base and at J to 5 bases, leaving 7 bases not matched to a gene. Germline V CDR1 and CDR2: SGHTA, FQGNSA. This CDR3 spans 15 amino acids.

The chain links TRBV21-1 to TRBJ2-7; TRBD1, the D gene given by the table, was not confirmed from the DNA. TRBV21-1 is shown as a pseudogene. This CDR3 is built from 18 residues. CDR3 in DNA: TGTGCCAGCAGCCCCCGAGAAGGGGGTGCACGACCCCCCTACGAGCAGTACTTC. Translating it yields CASSPREGGARPPYEQYF.

The CDR3 region is CAARGLAGNTIYF. Here the CDR3 DNA reads TGTGCCGCTCGGGGTTTGGCTGGAAACACCATATATTTT. The rearrangement joins TRBV19 to TRBJ1-3; D not certain. Trimming removed 11 bases from V and 2 bases from J, with 13 bases in between. The CDR3 consists of 13 residues. Per the germline V gene, CDR1 is LNHDA and CDR2 is SQIVND (reference sequence).

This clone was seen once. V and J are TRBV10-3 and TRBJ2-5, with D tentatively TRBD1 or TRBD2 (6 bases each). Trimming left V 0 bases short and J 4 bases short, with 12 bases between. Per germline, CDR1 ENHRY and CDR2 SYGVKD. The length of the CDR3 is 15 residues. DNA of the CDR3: TGTGCCATCAGTGAGTCTGCCAGGGGAGGAGAGACCCAGTACTTC. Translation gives CAISESARGGETQYF.

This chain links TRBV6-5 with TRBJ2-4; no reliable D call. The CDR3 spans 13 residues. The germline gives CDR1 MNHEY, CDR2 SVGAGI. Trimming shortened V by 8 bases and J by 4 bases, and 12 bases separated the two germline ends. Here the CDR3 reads CASGPVTKNIQYF. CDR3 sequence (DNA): TGTGCCAGCGGCCCCGTCACAAAAAACATTCAGTACTTC.